A selection of T cell receptor beta chains follows, all from one sample in a study of blood T cell repertoires in COVID-19. The method was immunoSEQ multiplex PCR; TCRdb's version includes in-frame clones alone and lacks a portion of them. The sample lists 130,000 or so clones; 60% to 85% were seen once. The sequenced sample was peripheral blood. These receptor sequences come from a man older than 75 with acute or convalescent COVID-19. Each CDR3 is given with its conserved first and last residue. D genes are given only for firm matches. Only part of the rows carry a size: once, few, many, or a class if the clone is expanded.

CASSPGAGANTGELFF | TGTGCCAGCAGCCCGGGCGCGGGGGCGAACACCGGGGAGCTGTTTTTT | 16 | TRBD2 | TRBV5-4 | . | TRBJ2-2
CASRIGGEGMNTEAFF | TGTGCCAGCAGAATTGGCGGGGAGGGAATGAACACTGAAGCTTTCTTT | 16 | . | TRBV5-4 | . | TRBJ1-1
CASSHTHTQGTYEQYF | TGTGCCAGCAGCCACACCCATACCCAGGGGACCTACGAGCAGTACTTC | 16 | . | TRBV11-3 | . | TRBJ2-7
CASSGGTPSGSYEQYF | TGTGCCAGCAGTGGGGGGACTCCATCCGGATCCTACGAGCAGTACTTC | 16 | . | TRBV2 | few | TRBJ2-7
CASSLGLAGGSSYNEQFF | TGTGCCAGCAGCTTAGGACTAGCGGGGGGGAGCTCCTACAATGAGCAGTTCTTC | 18 | TRBD2 | TRBV7-8 | . | TRBJ2-1
CATSLGTGDNQPQHF | TGTGCCACCTCCCTGGGGACAGGGGACAATCAGCCCCAGCATTTT | 15 | TRBD1 | TRBV24-1 | . | TRBJ1-5
CASSSYYGTDNNEQFF | TGTGCCAGCAGTTCTTATTACGGGACAGATAACAATGAGCAGTTCTTC | 16 | TRBD1 | TRBV27 | . | TRBJ2-1
CASSLDSGTTGGEAFF | TGCGCCAGCAGCTTGGATAGCGGGACGACAGGGGGTGAAGCTTTCTTT | 16 | TRBD1 | TRBV5-1 | . | TRBJ1-1
CASSPGLRSYNEQFF | TGTGCCAGCAGTCCCGGACTACGCTCCTACAATGAGCAGTTCTTC | 15 | . | TRBV6-5 | once | TRBJ2-1
CAISESWQAGLETQYF | TGTGCCATCAGTGAGTCTTGGCAGGCAGGTTTAGAGACCCAGTACTTC | 16 | . | TRBV10-3 | . | TRBJ2-5
CASNPGTGTYEQYF | TGTGCCAGCAACCCGGGGACAGGGACTTACGAGCAGTACTTC | 14 | TRBD1 | TRBV3-1/TRBV3-2 | few | TRBJ2-7
CASSMEREQFF | TGTGCCAGCAGCATGGAGAGGGAGCAGTTCTTC | 11 | . | TRBV5-4 | . | TRBJ2-1
CASSVRGQSTDTQYF | TGTGCCAGCAGCGTCAGGGGCCAAAGCACAGATACGCAGTATTTT | 15 | . | TRBV6-5 | . | TRBJ2-3
CAISSSSGGRETQYF | TGTGCCATCAGTTCCTCTAGCGGGGGGAGGGAGACCCAGTACTTC | 15 | TRBD2 | TRBV10-3 | . | TRBJ2-5
CASSLRGGATYEQYF | TGTGCCAGCAGTTTACGGGGGGGGGCGACCTACGAGCAGTACTTC | 15 | TRBD2 | TRBV28 | . | TRBJ2-7
CASSAGLYNSPLHF | TGTGCCAGTAGCGCGGGGTTGTATAATTCACCCCTCCACTTT | 14 | . | TRBV19 | . | TRBJ1-6
CASSFRGQRVEAFF | TGTGCCAGCAGCTTCAGGGGGCAGCGCGTCGAAGCTTTCTTT | 14 | TRBD1 | TRBV13 | few | TRBJ1-1
CASNNDRGLAEAFF | TGTGCCAGTAACAACGACAGGGGGCTCGCTGAAGCTTTCTTT | 14 | TRBD1 | TRBV19 | . | TRBJ1-1
CASSEGVSRGTQYF | TGTGCCAGCAGTGAAGGGGTTAGCCGGGGGACGCAGTATTTT | 14 | . | TRBV6-1 | . | TRBJ2-3
CASNRQGPNTEAFF | TGTGCCAGCAACAGACAGGGGCCGAACACTGAAGCTTTCTTT | 14 | TRBD1 | TRBV27 | few | TRBJ1-1
CASGLSQGQIPFFGLSGANVLTF | TGTGCTAGTGGTTTGTCTCAGGGACAGATACCCTTTTTCGGCCTCTCTGGGGCCAACGTCCTGACTTTC | 23 | TRBD1 | TRBV12-5 | . | TRBJ2-6
CASSEGVLGSYEQYF | TGTGCCAGCAGTGAAGGGGTGCTCGGGTCCTACGAGCAGTACTTC | 15 | . | TRBV2 | few | TRBJ2-7
CASSFPAQTGNRHEKLFF | TGTGCCAGCAGCTTTCCCGCCCAGACAGGGAACCGTCATGAAAAACTGTTTTTT | 18 | TRBD1 | TRBV7-9 | . | TRBJ1-4
CASTLTGGGNTEAFF | TGTGCCAGTACTTTGACAGGGGGAGGGAACACTGAAGCTTTCTTT | 15 | TRBD1 | TRBV19 | once | TRBJ1-1
CASSWGRTGEAFF | TGTGCCAGCAGCTGGGGGCGGACAGGGGAAGCTTTCTTT | 13 | TRBD1 | TRBV5-4 | once | TRBJ1-1
CASSLQGAVEETQYF | TGTGCCAGCAGCTTACAGGGGGCGGTAGAAGAGACCCAGTACTTC | 15 | TRBD1 | TRBV11-1 | . | TRBJ2-5
CASSQETGSYEQYF | TGTGCCAGCAGCCAAGAAACCGGGTCCTACGAGCAGTACTTC | 14 | . | TRBV3-1/TRBV3-2 | . | TRBJ2-7
CASHRRGNTEAFF | TGTGCCAGCCACAGGCGGGGGAACACTGAAGCTTTCTTT | 13 | . | TRBV2 | . | TRBJ1-1
CSASAPLAGGQETQYF | TGCAGTGCTAGTGCCCCCCTAGCGGGGGGCCAAGAGACCCAGTACTTC | 16 | TRBD2 | TRBV20-1 | . | TRBJ2-5
CASARGVTQYF | TGTGCCAGCGCCAGGGGGGTGACCCAGTACTTC | 11 | . | TRBV12-3/TRBV12-4 | . | TRBJ2-5
CASSRLGRGYEQYF | TGTGCCAGCAGCCGGCTGGGGAGAGGGTACGAGCAGTACTTC | 14 | . | TRBV7-9 | . | TRBJ2-7
CASSMSGVTDTQYF | TGTGCCAGCAGCATGAGCGGGGTCACAGATACGCAGTATTTT | 14 | TRBD2 | TRBV7-3 | . | TRBJ2-3
CSASQGVIYGYTF | TGCAGTGCTAGTCAGGGGGTTATCTATGGCTACACCTTC | 13 | TRBD1 | TRBV20-1 | . | TRBJ1-2
CASSTTGGNSPLHF | TGTGCCAGCAGTACGACAGGGGGTAATTCACCCCTCCACTTT | 14 | TRBD1 | TRBV2 | . | TRBJ1-6
CASSQESPGKRNQETQYF | TGCGCCAGCAGCCAAGAAAGCCCCGGGAAGAGAAACCAAGAGACCCAGTACTTC | 18 | . | TRBV4-3 | . | TRBJ2-5
CASSLQQSHNEKLFF | TGTGCCAGCAGCTTGCAACAGTCCCATAATGAAAAACTGTTTTTT | 15 | . | TRBV7-2 | . | TRBJ1-4
CASRRQGRHEQYF | TGTGCCAGCAGGAGACAGGGACGCCACGAGCAGTACTTC | 13 | TRBD1 | TRBV6-5 | . | TRBJ2-7
CASSRGAGEAFF | TGTGCCAGCAGCCGTGGTGCAGGGGAAGCTTTCTTT | 12 | . | TRBV3-1/TRBV3-2 | . | TRBJ1-1
CATRQRGSNYGYTF | TGTGCCACCAGACAAAGGGGGTCTAACTATGGCTACACCTTC | 14 | . | TRBV15 | . | TRBJ1-2
CASSLNHGYNSPLHF | TGTGCCAGCAGCCTAAATCACGGTTATAATTCACCCCTCCACTTT | 15 | . | TRBV14 | . | TRBJ1-6